The 27 T cell receptor beta chains listed next were all sequenced from one sample in a study of blood T cell repertoires in COVID-19. Profiled with immunoSEQ multiplex PCR; TCRdb holds only in-frame clones, not every one. The repertoire holds more than 250,000 clones, 80% to 90% seen once, with 5% to 7% in the top ten. Sequencing input: peripheral blood. Receptors originate from a young man who had recovered from COVID-19.

The V and J genes are TRBV9 and TRBJ2-1, with 8 bases matching TRBD2. CDR3 length equals 16 residues. CDR1 and CDR2 (germline): SGDLS, YYNGEE. The J segment lost 6 bases and the V segment lost 4 bases, leaving 12 bases of the junction unmatched. The CDR3 reads CASSQPRGGRSNEQFF. The CDR3 nucleotides read TGTGCCAGCAGCCAACCTCGGGGGGGCCGATCCAATGAGCAGTTCTTC.

The rearrangement uses TRBV3-1 (or the pseudogene TRBV3-2) and TRBJ1-1, with D maybe TRBD1 (5 bases). The V end lost 4 bases, the J end lost 4 bases, and 16 bases lay between the germline ends. CDR3 length: 15 residues. CDR1 is LGHDT, CDR2 YNNKEL, per germline (reference sequence). CDR3 sequence (DNA): TGTGCCAGCAGCCCTGAGCTTCCAGGGTTCACTGAAGCTTTCTTT. Amino acid sequence: CASSPELPGFTEAFF.

The V and J genes are TRBV29-1 and TRBJ2-7; 8 bases line up with TRBD1. CDR3 length: 12 amino acids. Trimming took 7 bases from V and 5 from J; bases not matched to a gene: 7. CDR1 is SQVTM and CDR2 is ANQGSEA in the germline V gene. The CDR3 coding sequence is TGCAGCGCCCGGACAGGGTACGACGAGCAGTACTTC. Its translation: CSARTGYDEQYF.

The chain is built from TRBV2 and TRBJ1-1; D unclear. The germline gives CDR1 SNHLY, CDR2 FYNNEI. V lost 2 bases and J lost 7, with 8 bases in between. This CDR3 is 12 amino acids long. CDR3 amino acids: CASSELLFEAFF. CDR3 nucleotide sequence: TGTGCCAGCAGTGAATTATTGTTTGAAGCTTTCTTT.

V gene TRBV29-1 combines with J gene TRBJ1-1, with D perhaps matching TRBD1 (5 bases). Germline V gene data show CDR1 as SQVTM and CDR2 as ANQGSEA. The CDR3 is 14 residues long. The ends were cut back, 6 bases at V and 0 bases at J, with 14 bases in the middle. The CDR3 here is CSVMIGALNTEAFF. The CDR3 DNA reads TGCAGCGTCATGATAGGGGCCCTGAACACTGAAGCTTTCTTT. The full variable domain, in which reference TRBV29-1 and TRBJ1-1 provide the parts outside the CDR3, is SAVISQKPSRDICQRGTSLTIQCQVDSQVTMMFWYRQQPGQSLTLIATANQGSEATYESGFVIDKFPISRPNLTFSTLTVSNMSPEDSSIYLCSVMIGALNTEAFFGQGTRLTVV.

The chain links TRBV19 to TRBJ2-1; D is possibly TRBD2 (6 bases). Germline CDR1 and CDR2: LNHDA and SQIVND (reference sequence). This CDR3 has 15 residues. The ends were cut back, 3 bases at V and 9 bases at J, with 18 bases in the middle. The CDR3: CASSILRGSRGEQFF. Here the CDR3 DNA reads TGTGCCAGTAGTATTTTGCGGGGTTCCCGCGGTGAGCAGTTCTTC.

The rearrangement uses TRBV6-5 and TRBJ1-2; the match to TRBD1 covers 7 bases. CDR3 length equals 13 residues. Trimming at V came to 5 bases and at J to 4 bases, leaving 4 bases not matched to a gene. CDR1 MNHEY and CDR2 SVGAGI come from the germline V gene. The CDR3 DNA reads TGTGCCAGCAGTACAGGGGTTAGCTATGGCTACACCTTC. This sequence encodes CASSTGVSYGYTF.

The chain links TRBV6-5 to TRBJ2-1, with 9 bases lining up with TRBD2. The germline CDR1 and CDR2 sequences are MNHEY and SVGAGI. Trimming took 0 bases from V and 5 from J; bases not matched to a gene: 5. CDR3 length equals 16 residues. This CDR3 reads CASSYSGLAGNNEQFF. The CDR3 DNA sequence: TGTGCCAGCAGTTACTCTGGCCTAGCGGGGAACAATGAGCAGTTCTTC.

CDR3 coding DNA: TGTGCCAGCAGCCTTCAGCGGGGGGGGAACGAGCAGTACTTC. Translating it yields CASSLQRGGNEQYF. V usage is TRBV7-2 and J usage is TRBJ2-7; 10 positions agree with TRBD2. V shed 5 bases, J shed 5 bases, and the junction held 6 bases outside the gene matches. The CDR3 is made up of 14 amino acids. CDR1 and CDR2 (germline): SGHTA, FQGNSA.

The V gene is TRBV2, the J gene TRBJ2-7; 7 positions match TRBD1. The CDR3 is made up of 12 amino acids. V trimming: 10 bases; J trimming: 7 bases; junction bases outside the gene matches: 10. Looked up from germline, CDR1 is SNHLY and CDR2 is FYNNEI. CDR3 DNA: TGTGCCACCCGGGACAGCTTGGAGGAGCAGTACTTC. This sequence encodes CATRDSLEEQYF. The entire variable domain, with the rest obtained from reference TRBV2 and TRBJ2-7, is as follows: EPEVTQTPSHQVTQMGQEVILRCVPISNHLYFYWYRQILGQKVEFLVSFYNNEISEKSEIFDDQFSVERPDGSNFTLKIRSTKLEDSAMYFCATRDSLEEQYFGPGTRLTVT.

V is TRBV29-1 and J is TRBJ2-5; 7 nucleotides line up with TRBD2. V lost 8 bases to trimming and J lost 1 base; unmatched junction nucleotides: 4. Germline CDR1 SQVTM, CDR2 ANQGSEA. CDR3 length equals 12 residues. CDR3: CSLSSGQETQYF. The CDR3 DNA reads as TGCAGCCTCTCTAGCGGCCAAGAGACCCAGTACTTC.

CDR3 nucleotide sequence: TGTGCCAGCAGCTTGGACAGGGTCGCCTACAATGAGCAGTTCTTC. It is translated as CASSLDRVAYNEQFF. V and J are TRBV5-4 and TRBJ2-1; D perhaps matches TRBD1 (6 bases). This CDR3 is 15 amino acids long. Trimming cost V 0 bases and J 2 bases, with 9 bases left between them. In germline, CDR1 is SGHNT, CDR2 YYREEE (reference sequence).

V is TRBV20-1 and J is TRBJ2-3; the match to TRBD1 covers 9 bases. The CDR3 totals 15 residues. J gave up 3 bases and V 3 bases, and 7 bases lay outside the gene matches. Germline CDR1 and CDR2: DFQATT and SNEGSKA (reference sequence). In nucleotides, the CDR3 is TGCAGTGCTAGTGGGGGGGACAGGGCTACAGATACGCAGTATTTT. This gives the protein CSASGGDRATDTQYF.

V is TRBV25-1 and J is TRBJ1-2; D remains unclear. CDR1 and CDR2 from the germline V gene are MGHDK and SYGVNS. V was cut by 2 bases and J by 0 bases, with 7 bases left in between. The CDR3 spans 14 residues. This chain's CDR3 is CASSEPLANYGYTF. The CDR3 nucleotides read TGTGCCAGCAGTGAACCCCTAGCTAACTATGGCTACACCTTC.

The chain links TRBV5-4 to TRBJ2-1; the match to TRBD1 covers 10 bases. CDR1 and CDR2 from the germline V gene are SGHNT and YYREEE (reference sequence). V shed 2 bases and J 7 bases; nucleotides not matched to a gene: 6. CDR3 length: 15 amino acids. In nucleotides, the CDR3 is TGTGCCAGCAGCTTCGGGACAGGGGTAGCGAATGAGCAGTTCTTC. Protein: CASSFGTGVANEQFF.

The rearrangement joins TRBV20-1 to TRBJ2-7, with a possible D match to TRBD2 (6 bases). There are 12 residues in the CDR3. V gave up 3 bases and J gave up 6 bases, with 12 bases separating them. Germline assignment: CDR1 DFQATT and CDR2 SNEGSKA (reference sequence). The CDR3 nucleotides read TGCAGTGCTAGTGATGGGGGGAGCGAGCAGTACTTC. It yields the protein CSASDGGSEQYF.

The gene calls are TRBV6-1 and TRBJ1-5, with a tentative D call TRBD1 (5 bases). Trimming took off 0 bases at V and 11 bases at J, with 14 bases between the two ends. Germline V CDR1 and CDR2: MNHNS, SASEGT. CDR3 length equals 14 residues. CDR3 loop: CASSEAPGEWAQHF. CDR3 sequence (DNA): TGTGCCAGCAGTGAAGCGCCGGGGGAGTGGGCCCAGCATTTT.

This clone was observed a handful of times. The chain employs TRBV6-4 and TRBJ1-6; 7 nucleotides align to TRBD1. The CDR3 contains 15 residues. V shed 8 bases, J shed 7 bases, and the junction held 11 bases outside the gene matches. The germline V gene encodes CDR1 MRHNA and CDR2 SNTAGT. The CDR3 region has the DNA TGTGCCAGCCAAACGAATACAGGGGACAATTCACCCCTCCACTTT. Protein product: CASQTNTGDNSPLHF.

The V gene is TRBV3-1 (or the pseudogene TRBV3-2), the J gene TRBJ2-7, with D possibly being TRBD2 (5 bases). The CDR3 has 14 residues. CDR1 is LGHDT and CDR2 is YNNKEL in the germline V gene (reference sequence). V was shortened by 1 base and J by 7 bases, with 14 bases between the two germline ends. The CDR3 sequence is CASSQGLRDREQYF. Here the CDR3 DNA reads TGTGCCAGCAGCCAAGGCTTGAGGGATCGGGAGCAGTACTTC.

The chain combines TRBV6-5 with TRBJ1-1; D uncertain. The V end was cut by 0 bases, the J end by 5 bases, with 13 bases between. There are 15 residues in the CDR3. Per germline, CDR1 MNHEY and CDR2 SVGAGI. CDR3 loop: CASSYSYGDRTEAFF. In nucleotides, the CDR3 is TGTGCCAGCAGTTACTCGTACGGGGATAGGACTGAAGCTTTCTTT.

This chain connects TRBV3-1 (or the pseudogene TRBV3-2) to TRBJ1-2; the match to TRBD1 covers 8 bases. Trimming cost V 8 bases and J 8 bases; bases outside gene matches: 10. Germline CDR1 and CDR2: LGHDT and YNNKEL (reference sequence). The CDR3 has 13 amino acids. The CDR3 sequence: CASGLETGVGYTF. The CDR3 DNA follows: TGTGCCAGCGGCCTCGAGACAGGGGTGGGCTACACCTTC.

This chain joins TRBV6-5 and TRBJ2-3; D gene unclear. CDR1 is MNHEY, CDR2 SVGAGI, per germline. The ends were cut back, 5 bases at V and 0 bases at J, with 6 bases in the middle. The CDR3 runs 13 residues. The CDR3 loop reads CASSRSSTDTQYF. In DNA form, the CDR3 reads TGTGCCAGCAGTAGGAGCAGCACAGATACGCAGTATTTT.

CDR3 loop: CASSISIAGANTGELFF. The CDR3 nucleotides read TGCGCCAGCAGCATCAGTATAGCGGGGGCGAACACCGGGGAGCTGTTTTTT. This chain joins TRBV4-1 and TRBJ2-2; 9 nucleotides agree with TRBD2. Germline CDR1 is MGHRA and CDR2 is YSYEKL. CDR3 length equals 17 residues. Germline trimming cut 5 bases from V and 0 bases from J; bases unmatched to any gene: 7.

J is TRBJ2-1 and V is TRBV4-3; 10 nucleotides match TRBD1. This CDR3 has 14 amino acids. V trimming: 3 bases; J trimming: 10 bases; junction bases outside the gene matches: 6. The germline gives CDR1 LGHNA, CDR2 YSLEER. CDR3 nucleotide sequence: TGCGCCAGCAGCCACGGGACAGGGGAGGAGGAGCAGTTCTTC. Its protein product is CASSHGTGEEEQFF.

The chain employs TRBV23-1 and TRBJ2-1; TRBD2 matches at 10 bases. TRBV23-1 belongs to the ORF category, with a function that is uncertain. After removal of 8 bases from V and 7 bases from J, the junction contained 11 bases not matched to a gene. The CDR3 spans 15 residues. Here the CDR3 reads CASRSLAGEANEQFF. As DNA, the CDR3 is TGCGCCAGCCGATCCCTAGCGGGAGAAGCGAATGAGCAGTTCTTC.

The chain has TRBV24-1 and TRBJ2-3; 9 bases map to TRBD2. The germline gives CDR1 KGHDR, CDR2 SFDVKD. The CDR3 covers 14 residues. J gave up 3 bases and V 9 bases, and 6 bases lay outside the gene matches. CDR3 amino acids: CATRASGNTDTQYF. CDR3 in DNA: TGTGCCACCCGGGCTAGCGGGAATACAGATACGCAGTATTTT.

V usage is TRBV6-5 and J usage is TRBJ1-1; possible D gene TRBD1, 5 bases. The germline CDR1 and CDR2 sequences are MNHEY and SVGAGI. Trimming took off 9 bases at V and 6 bases at J, with 11 bases between the two ends. The CDR3 spans 11 residues. CDR3 DNA sequence: TGTGCCAGTTACCAGGGCTCTGAAGCTTTCTTT. It translates to CASYQGSEAFF.